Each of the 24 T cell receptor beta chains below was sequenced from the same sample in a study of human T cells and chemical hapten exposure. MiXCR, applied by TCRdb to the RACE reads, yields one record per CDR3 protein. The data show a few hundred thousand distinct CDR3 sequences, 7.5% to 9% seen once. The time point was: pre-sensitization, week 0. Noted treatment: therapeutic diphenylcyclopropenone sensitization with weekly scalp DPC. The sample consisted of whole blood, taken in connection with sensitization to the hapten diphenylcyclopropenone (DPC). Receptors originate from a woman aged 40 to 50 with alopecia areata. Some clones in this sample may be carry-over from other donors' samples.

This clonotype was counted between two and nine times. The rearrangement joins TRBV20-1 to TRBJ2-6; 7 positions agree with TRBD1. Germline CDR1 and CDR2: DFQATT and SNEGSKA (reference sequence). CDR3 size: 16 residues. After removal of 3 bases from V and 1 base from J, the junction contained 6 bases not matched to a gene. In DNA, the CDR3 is TGCAGTGCTAGTTCCGACAGGGTGTCTGGGGCCAACGTCCTGACTTTC. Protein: CSASSDRVSGANVLTF.

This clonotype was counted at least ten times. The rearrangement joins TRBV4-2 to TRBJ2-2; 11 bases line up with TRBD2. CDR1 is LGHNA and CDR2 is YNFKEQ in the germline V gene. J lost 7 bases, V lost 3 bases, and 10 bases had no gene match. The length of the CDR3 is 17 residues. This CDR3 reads CASSQHVLAGEFGELFF. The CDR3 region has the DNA TGTGCCAGCAGCCAGCACGTACTAGCGGGAGAGTTCGGGGAGCTGTTTTTT.

The CDR3 bases are TGTGCCATCAGTGAGTCTAGCGGGGACGAGCAGTACTTC. As protein: CAISESSGDEQYF. The chain links TRBV10-3 to TRBJ2-7, with 8 bases that match TRBD2. There are 13 residues in the CDR3. Germline V lookup: CDR1 ENHRY, CDR2 SYGVKD. V lost 0 bases to trimming and J lost 5 bases; unmatched junction nucleotides: 0.

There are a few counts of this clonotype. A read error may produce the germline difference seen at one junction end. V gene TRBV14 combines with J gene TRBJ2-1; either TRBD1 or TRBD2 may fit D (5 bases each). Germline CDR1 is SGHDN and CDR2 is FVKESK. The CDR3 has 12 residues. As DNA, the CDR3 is TGTGCCAGCAACCAAGATCAGGGAGTGGAGTTCTTC. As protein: CASNQDQGVEFF.

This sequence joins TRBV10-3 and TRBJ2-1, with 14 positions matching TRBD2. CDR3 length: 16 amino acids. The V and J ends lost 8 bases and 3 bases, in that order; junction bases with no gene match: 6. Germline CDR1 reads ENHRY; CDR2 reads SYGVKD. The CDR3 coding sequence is TGTGCCATCGGGACTAGCGGGAGTCTTCTCTACAATGAGCAGTTCTTC. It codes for CAIGTSGSLLYNEQFF.

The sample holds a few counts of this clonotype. As DNA, the CDR3 is TGTGCCAGCAGCTCTAGGGGGAGTCTGAATGAGCAGTTCTTC. Protein product: CASSSRGSLNEQFF. The rearrangement uses TRBV7-9 and TRBJ2-1, with a weak D call TRBD1 (6 bases). Germline CDR1 and CDR2: SEHNR and FQNEAQ (reference sequence). V lost 4 bases and J lost 7, with 14 bases in between. The CDR3 is 14 residues long.

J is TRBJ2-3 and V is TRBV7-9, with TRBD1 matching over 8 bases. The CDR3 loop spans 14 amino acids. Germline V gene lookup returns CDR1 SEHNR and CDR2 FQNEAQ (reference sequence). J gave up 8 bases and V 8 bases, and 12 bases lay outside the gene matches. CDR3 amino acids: CASRTGGRQGTQYF. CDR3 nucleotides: TGTGCCAGCCGTACAGGGGGGCGCCAGGGTACGCAGTATTTT. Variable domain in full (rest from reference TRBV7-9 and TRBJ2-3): DTGVSQNPRHKITKRGQNVTFRCDPISEHNRLYWYRQTLGQGPEFLTYFQNEAQLEKSRLLSDRFSAERPKGSFSTLEIQRTEQGDSAMYLCASRTGGRQGTQYFGPGTRLTVL.

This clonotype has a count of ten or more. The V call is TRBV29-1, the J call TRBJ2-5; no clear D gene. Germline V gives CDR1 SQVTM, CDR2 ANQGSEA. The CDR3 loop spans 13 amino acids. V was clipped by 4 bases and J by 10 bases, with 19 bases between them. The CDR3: CSVVSPPSTDQYF. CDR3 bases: TGCAGCGTTGTGTCCCCACCGTCGACGGACCAGTACTTC. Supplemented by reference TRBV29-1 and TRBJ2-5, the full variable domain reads SAVISQKPSRDICQRGTSLTIQCQVDSQVTMMFWYRQQPGQSLTLIATANQGSEATYESGFVIDKFPISRPNLTFSTLTVSNMSPEDSSIYLCSVVSPPSTDQYFGPGTRLLVL.

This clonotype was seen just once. The CDR3 spells CASSLPGTGVYNEQFF. The DNA for the CDR3 is TGTGCCAGCAGTCTCCCCGGGACAGGGGTCTACAATGAGCAGTTCTTC. The rearrangement uses TRBV28 and TRBJ2-1, with 10 bases matching TRBD1. Germline CDR1 MDHEN, CDR2 SYDVKM. V lost 5 bases and J lost 3; bases outside the gene matches: 7. This CDR3 has 16 amino acids.

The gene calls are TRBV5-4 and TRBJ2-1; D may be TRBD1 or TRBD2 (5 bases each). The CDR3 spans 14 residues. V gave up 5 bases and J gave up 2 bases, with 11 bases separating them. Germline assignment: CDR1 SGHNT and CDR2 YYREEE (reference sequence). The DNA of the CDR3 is TGTGCCAGCAGACCCGGGACCGCCTACAATGAGCAGTTCTTC. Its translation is CASRPGTAYNEQFF.

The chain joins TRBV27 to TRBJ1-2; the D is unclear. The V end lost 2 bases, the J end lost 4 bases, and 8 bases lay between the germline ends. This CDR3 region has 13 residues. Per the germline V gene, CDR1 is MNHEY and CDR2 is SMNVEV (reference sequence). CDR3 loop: CASSLRESYGYTF. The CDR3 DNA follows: TGTGCCAGCAGTTTAAGGGAAAGCTATGGCTACACCTTC.

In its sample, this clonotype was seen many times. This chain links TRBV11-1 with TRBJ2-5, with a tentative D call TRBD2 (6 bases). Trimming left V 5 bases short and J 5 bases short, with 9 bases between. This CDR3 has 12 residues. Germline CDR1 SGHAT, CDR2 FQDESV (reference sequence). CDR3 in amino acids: CASSRSGETQYF. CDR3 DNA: TGTGCCAGCAGCCGCAGCGGGGAGACCCAGTACTTC.

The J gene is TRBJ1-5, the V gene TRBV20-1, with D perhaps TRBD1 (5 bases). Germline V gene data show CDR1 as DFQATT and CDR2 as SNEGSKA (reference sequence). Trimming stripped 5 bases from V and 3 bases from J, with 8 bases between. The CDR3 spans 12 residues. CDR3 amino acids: CSAGGNNQPQHF. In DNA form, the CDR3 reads TGCAGTGCTGGGGGAAACAATCAGCCCCAGCATTTT.

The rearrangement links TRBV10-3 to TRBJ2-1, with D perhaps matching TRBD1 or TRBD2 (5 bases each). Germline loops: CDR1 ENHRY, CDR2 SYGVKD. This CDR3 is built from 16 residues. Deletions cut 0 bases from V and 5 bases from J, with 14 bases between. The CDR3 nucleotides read TGTGCCATCAGTGAGTCGTACCGGGACGGTCACAATGAGCAGTTCTTC. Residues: CAISESYRDGHNEQFF.

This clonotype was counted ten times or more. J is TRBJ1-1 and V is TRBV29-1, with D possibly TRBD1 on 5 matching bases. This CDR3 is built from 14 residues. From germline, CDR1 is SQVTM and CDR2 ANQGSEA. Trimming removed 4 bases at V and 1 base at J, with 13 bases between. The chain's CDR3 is CSVGQGAGNTEAFF. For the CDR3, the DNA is TGCAGCGTTGGGCAGGGCGCGGGGAACACTGAAGCTTTCTTT.

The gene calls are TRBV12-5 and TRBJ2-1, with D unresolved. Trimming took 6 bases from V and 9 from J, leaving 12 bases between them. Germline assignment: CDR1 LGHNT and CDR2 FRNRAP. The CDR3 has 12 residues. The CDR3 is CASGVGSGEQFF. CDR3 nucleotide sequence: TGTGCTAGTGGCGTTGGGTCGGGTGAGCAGTTCTTC.

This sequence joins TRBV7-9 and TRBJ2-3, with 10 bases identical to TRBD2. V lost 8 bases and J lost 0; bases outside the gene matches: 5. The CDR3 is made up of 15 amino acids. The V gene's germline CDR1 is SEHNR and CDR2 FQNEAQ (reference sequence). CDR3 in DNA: TGTGCCAGCGGACTACTAGCGGGAAGCACAGATACGCAGTATTTT. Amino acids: CASGLLAGSTDTQYF.

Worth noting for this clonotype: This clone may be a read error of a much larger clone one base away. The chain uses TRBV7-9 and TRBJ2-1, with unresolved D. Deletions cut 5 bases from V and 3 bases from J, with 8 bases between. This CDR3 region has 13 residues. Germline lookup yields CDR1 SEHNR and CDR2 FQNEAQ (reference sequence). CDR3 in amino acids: CASSRASYNEQFF. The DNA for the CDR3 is TGTGCCAGCAGCCGGGCGAGCTACAATGAGCAGTTCTTC.

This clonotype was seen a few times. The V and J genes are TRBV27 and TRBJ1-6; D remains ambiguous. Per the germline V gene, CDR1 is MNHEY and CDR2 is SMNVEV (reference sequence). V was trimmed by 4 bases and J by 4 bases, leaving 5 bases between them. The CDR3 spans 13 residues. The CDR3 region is CASSYGYNSPLHF. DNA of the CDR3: TGTGCCAGCAGTTACGGGTATAATTCACCCCTCCACTTT.

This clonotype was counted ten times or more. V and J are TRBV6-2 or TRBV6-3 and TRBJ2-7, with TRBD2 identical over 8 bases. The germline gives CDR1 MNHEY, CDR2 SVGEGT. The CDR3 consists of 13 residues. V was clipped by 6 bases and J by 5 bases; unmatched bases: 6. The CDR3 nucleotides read TGTGCCAGCAGGATGACTAGCGAGAACGAGCAGTACTTC. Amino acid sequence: CASRMTSENEQYF.

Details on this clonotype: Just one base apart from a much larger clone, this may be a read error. CDR3 sequence reads: CASRPSRGINTEAFF. DNA of the CDR3: TGTGCCAGCAGGCCGAGCAGGGGAATAAACACTGAAGCTTTCTTT. The chain carries TRBV7-8 and TRBJ1-1, with D possibly TRBD1 on 6 matching bases. Trimming removed 6 bases at V and 2 bases at J, with 16 bases between. The CDR3 length is 15 residues. Per the germline V gene, CDR1 is SGHVS and CDR2 is FQNEAQ.

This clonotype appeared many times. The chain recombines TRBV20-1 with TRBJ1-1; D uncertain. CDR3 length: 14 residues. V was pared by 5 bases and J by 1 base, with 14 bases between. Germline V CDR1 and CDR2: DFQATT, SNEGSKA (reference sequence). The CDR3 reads CSALSGSGNTEAFF. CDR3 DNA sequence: TGCAGTGCTTTATCGGGTTCGGGGAACACTGAAGCTTTCTTT.

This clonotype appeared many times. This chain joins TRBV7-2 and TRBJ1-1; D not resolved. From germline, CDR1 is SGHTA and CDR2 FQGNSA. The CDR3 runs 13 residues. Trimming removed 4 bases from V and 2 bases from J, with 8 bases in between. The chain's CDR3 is CASSSRENTEAFF. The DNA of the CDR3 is TGTGCCAGCAGCTCCCGGGAAAACACTGAAGCTTTCTTT. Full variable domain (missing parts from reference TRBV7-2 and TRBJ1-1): GAGVSQSPSNKVTEKGKDVELRCDPISGHTALYWYRQSLGQGLEFLIYFQGNSAPDKSGLPSDRFSAERTGGSVSTLTIQRTQQEDSAVYLCASSSRENTEAFFGQGTRLTVV.

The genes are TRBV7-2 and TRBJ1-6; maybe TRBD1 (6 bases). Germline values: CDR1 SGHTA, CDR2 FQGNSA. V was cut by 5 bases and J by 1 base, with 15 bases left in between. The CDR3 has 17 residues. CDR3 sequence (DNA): TGTGCCAGCAGCCACCCACAGGGAATGTCCTATAATTCACCCCTCCACTTT. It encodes CASSHPQGMSYNSPLHF.